This TCR beta chain was sequenced during a study of cytomegalovirus exposure and HLA in healthy donors (dated 2017 in TCRdb). For the study in its entirety: In an earlier analysis of 450 to 750 of the donors, around 300 Gb of sequence data and 90 million to 120 million unique TCR beta sequences from about 190 million T cells were reported. An early release that covered several hundred HLA-typed donors contained 300 to 350 gigabases of sequencing data and tens of millions of unique TCR sequences. Of the 300 to 500 genotyped donors, 65% to 90% were placed in the genetic ancestry cluster associated with self-reported Caucasian donors. The study aimed to test whether signatures of past pathogen exposure could be identified by cataloging public T cell receptors. The study used immunosequencing to profile the T cell repertoires of several hundred subjects and linked those repertoires to cytomegalovirus serostatus. Besides the first cohort of hundreds of subjects, a separate validation cohort made up of over 95 different subjects was used. High-throughput TCR immunosequencing, statistical association of individual TCRs with disease status, and machine learning were combined to predict cytomegalovirus infection status. In a later analysis, previously published TCR beta repertoires from 500 to 750 donors were re-analyzed and high-resolution HLA genotyping was added so that TCR occurrence patterns could be studied. In the later analysis, no new phenotypic data were used to find candidate immune exposures; instead, reliance was placed on TCR beta sequences and their occurrence across donors. An earlier analysis of a few hundred of the donors applied high-throughput TCR beta sequencing to assess whether each TCR beta V gene segment acted as functional or pseudogenic. Donor age, sex, ethnicity and CMV serostatus were compiled alongside the repertoire data. A later genetic analysis used genome-wide SNP genotypes for 398 of the 666 donors, treating that subset as a discovery cohort. All discovery cohort repertoires had been generated using a single sequencing platform. Class I and class II HLA loci were covered by the typing at four-digit resolution. Typing coverage varied by locus: roughly 620-640 donors for A, B, C, DRB1 and DQB1; approximately 500 for DQA1; more than 600 for DPA1; more than 450 for DPB1. Four or five DR-DQ haplotypes were treated as single units for association and clustering because of strong linkage in the cohort. On average, 235,054 unique TCR beta nucleotide sequences were sequenced per donor among 398 genotyped donors of the cohort, with 15% to 20% of those sequences being non-productive.

Reading from cysteine to phenylalanine, the CDR3 counts 16 amino acids. The retained sequence is limited to the CDR3, 48 bases, with the frame set at the first base. The V end gives up 2 bases and the J end 2 bases, leaving 11 bases in the junction not matched to a gene. CDR1 GTSNPN and CDR2 SVGIG were looked up in the germline V gene (reference sequence). The cohort comprised 550 to 700 healthy bone marrow donors. At the time of sampling, all cohort members were nominally healthy, though unrecorded immune exposures were likely present. The donor tested CMV seronegative and was one of the 352 seronegative cohort members. Every donor gave a peripheral blood sample, and the peripheral blood mononuclear cells from that sample were used for TCR beta sequencing. The Qiagen DNeasy Blood Extraction Kit was used to extract genomic DNA from the blood cell samples. Preparation of the library involved the immunoSEQ multiplex PCR assay. For the multiplex PCR, a mixture combining 60 forward primers for TCR Vbeta segments and 13 reverse primers for TCR Jbeta segments was used. The CDR3 region of rearranged TCR beta genes was amplified from genomic DNA with a multiplex PCR assay. The Illumina HiSeq System was used to sequence the amplified TCR beta libraries as 87-base-pair reads. Turning to the authors' computational methods: Across the 500 to 700 repertoires, a later analysis counted 75 million to 90 million unique TCR beta chains, approximately 10 million of which were shared by at least two donors. Raw reads were error-corrected and collapsed into unique sequences with a nearest-neighbor algorithm that merged closely related sequences to remove PCR and sequencing errors. CDR3 sequences were aligned to IMGT reference sequences to assign V, D and J gene segments. For a sequence to be retained, a match of at least six nucleotides to both a V gene segment and a J gene segment was required. Rearrangements were classified as productive when the CDR3 lacked stop codons and remained in frame with V and J, and all other rearrangements were classified as non-productive. CDR3 was defined by IMGT convention, running from the second conserved V-encoded cysteine to the conserved J-encoded phenylalanine. Sequences without an unambiguous match to a single V gene segment were excluded from the earlier analysis of about 640 of the donors. In an earlier analysis of 587 of the donors, a V segment was called functional when productive rearrangements were above 56.7%, and segregating when the standard deviation between donors exceeded 5%. A statistical classification framework was built for diagnosing cytomegalovirus status from the catalog of TCR beta chain sequences. V and J gene assignment, in a later analysis, came from comparing TCR nucleotide sequences with IMGT/GENE-DB human TR gene sequences. In a later analysis, CDR3 sequences and most-parsimonious VDJ recombination scenarios were assigned using the TCRdist pipeline. In a later analysis, each TCR beta chain was defined by its CDR3 amino acid sequence together with its V-gene family, and reads without a unique V-gene family were excluded. A later analysis removed nearly 600 highly shared, low-generation-probability nucleotide sequences to deal with suspected cross-contamination and a sequencing artifact. In a later analysis, a clonal expansion index was calculated for each public chain from normalized within-repertoire ranks of inferred template counts. Generation probabilities in a later analysis came from a VDJ recombination model fitted to out-of-frame rearrangements, and those results were checked against IGoR. In a later analysis, hypergeometric tests were used to score TCR-TCR, TCR-HLA and TCR-CMV co-occurrence, with a repertoire-size bias correction applied to TCR pairs. False discovery rates were estimated in a later analysis by permuting HLA or CMV assignments 20 times. A later analysis grouped co-occurring TCRs with DBSCAN, adding TCRdist sequence similarity when clustering within HLA-allele-positive subsets. For co-occurrence clustering, repertoires with fewer than 30,000 or more than 120,000 public chains were excluded, along with a handful of repertoires with anomalous nucleotide sharing. TCRdb took over this immuneACCESS table, retaining in-frame rearrangements with V and J assigned. Such tables are incomplete; in checked studies, under half of the missing clones stem from an unresolved V gene, and the remainder is unexplained. V and J calls and clone size follow that table, whereas D and trimming were derived from the DNA. The sample data list under 200,000 clones, and around four fifths of these were observed just once. The ten largest clones represent about 1.3% of the sample.

The paper's findings and limits, for the study overall: The presence/absence analyses assumed that sequencing depth was roughly uniform across donors, and that assumption may not be true. According to a later analysis, parvovirus B19, influenza, CMV and Epstein-Barr virus appeared linked to several top co-occurrence clusters. V-gene and J-gene trimming of TCR beta chains was associated with a missense DCLRE1C variant in a later genetic analysis, and the association was replicated in an independent cohort. The study gave a list of more than 150 TCR beta chains associated with cytomegalovirus. Compared with equally common non-associated chains, HLA-associated TCR beta chains in a later analysis were more clonally expanded and had lower generation probabilities. Compared with the approximately 600-donor mean, donors in an Asian-associated ancestry cluster had fewer N-insertions in productive TCRs, according to a later genetic analysis. In both the original and validation cohorts, the classifier was reported to diagnose cytomegalovirus status with high specificity and sensitivity. The sequencing pipeline was judged likely to have produced a cluster of highly shared sequence variants as a technical artifact. Because counts were too low, about 18 rarely observed V segments, including chromosome 9 orphons, were left out of the earlier analysis of a few hundred of the donors. Because HLA typing was unavailable for some donors at each locus, only the typed subset was used in association tests. Linkage disequilibrium might explain the correlated functional status among segregating V segments, but an unknown experimental factor could not be ruled out. A further reported finding was that TCR beta sequences accurately predicted the HLA-A and HLA-B alleles for most subjects in the first cohort. Most TCR sequences were seen in very few donors, while some public TCRs were found in many individuals. Only TCR beta chains were sequenced in this cohort, and the absence of alpha or paired-chain data limited detectable features. Most CMV-associated TCR beta chains appeared to be HLA-restricted in a later analysis, and the HLA associations seemed to be driven largely by CMV exposure. Some IMGT-functional V segments, including TRBV6-2 and TRBV6-3, could not be told apart with the 87-base-pair reads, so those segments were excluded. Specific HLA alleles were associated with about 17,000 TCR beta sequences at a false discovery rate of 0.05 in a later analysis. A later analysis found that TCR association rates varied across HLA loci, with DRB1 alleles showing the most associated TCRs and HLA-C alleles the fewest. The authors suggested that the approach could potentially be generalized to other disease states and immunological phenotypes. In vitro tests confirmed that three of the cytomegalovirus-associated TCR beta chains recognize cytomegalovirus antigens. An earlier analysis of approximately 590 of the donors showed that most TCR beta V segments appeared in productive rearrangements either about 87% or about 30% of the time, which broadly matched IMGT annotations. For the cohort, immune exposure information was limited to CMV serostatus. When HLA alleles, especially DR and DQ, strongly co-occurred, attributing TCR associations to individual alleles was difficult.

As for this clone: Its antigen is still unknown. Base qualities are not recorded, but no much larger clone differs from it by a single base.

The chain links TRBV30 with TRBJ2-7, with 8 bases aligning to TRBD2. Specimen: PBMCs. The sequence came from a man younger than 45 in good health and CMV-seronegative. The DNA sequence is as follows: TGTGCCTGGAGTCAACACCTCGGACTAGCCGCCTACGAGCAGTACTTC. Protein translation: CAWSQHLGLAAYEQYF.